This T cell receptor (beta chain) is from a study of blood T cell repertoires in COVID-19. Study information: COVID-19 samples from acute and convalescent phases originated in the United States, Italy and Spain.

Germline V lookup: CDR1 ENHRY, CDR2 SYGVKD. The length of the CDR3 is 14 residues. V lost 0 bases and J 5 bases, leaving 10 bases between the germline ends. Participants were aged about 18 to 100 years, lived in around 22 US areas, and enrolled virtually. Sequencing was performed with immunoSEQ multiplex PCR; in TCRdb, only in-frame clones are kept and a portion is missing. The sample shows around 230,000 clones, approximately 84% of them seen only once. The sequence was obtained from a man aged 40-49 years who had recovered from COVID-19. Sequencing was done on a sample of PBMCs or T cells enriched from blood (not recorded which). V is TRBV10-3 and J is TRBJ2-5; D not resolved. As DNA, the CDR3 is TGTGCCATCAGTGAGTCGATGACTGGGGAGACCCAGTACTTC. This sequence encodes CAISESMTGETQYF.